This TCR beta chain came from a study of shared clonotypes between healthy human individuals. Cells designated naive CD8 were CD45RO-negative and were positively selected for CCR7, with terminally differentiated effector memory CD45RA+ cells excluded. Remarks on this clone: The same CDR3 can be traced to other DNA sequences in this sample.

Sequenced by immunoSEQ multiplex PCR; TCRdb stores in-frame clones only, minus some. The data hold roughly 2 million clones, with over 85% observed a single time. Germline V lookup: CDR1 SGHDT, CDR2 YYEEEE. CDR3 length equals 14 residues. The ends were cut back, 0 bases at V and 0 bases at J, with 7 bases in the middle. Sequencing was carried out using naive CD8+ T cells sorted from blood. The receptor comes from a man in his late teens or twenties in good health. The chain employs TRBV5-6 and TRBJ2-7; no clear D gene. In nucleotides, the CDR3 is TGTGCCAGCAGCTTGGCCAGGAGCTCCTACGAGCAGTACTTC. Translation gives CASSLARSSYEQYF.